These 21 T cell receptor beta chains were all obtained from the same sample, sequenced in a study of tumor and adjacent non-tumor tissue in lung cancer. The library came from three nested PCR rounds adapted from ARM-PCR protocols. TCRdb redid the calling of the multiplex PCR reads with MiXCR, one entry per CDR3 protein. The sample includes some 80,000 distinct CDR3 sequences, 72% seen only once; the top ten take 8% to 10%. The template was RNA from unsorted bulk tissue. Sequencing was carried out using lung tumor tissue. Source of these receptors: a woman in her forties with non-small cell lung cancer.

On this clonotype itself: A read error may produce the germline difference seen at one junction end. The CDR3 DNA follows: TGTGCTAGCAGCCCTCTAAGCGTGGCAGATGCGCAGTATTTT. Amino acid sequence: CASSPLSVADAQYF. The chain links TRBV11-2 to TRBJ2-3, with unresolved D. The CDR3 is made up of 14 amino acids. Germline-derived CDR1 and CDR2 are SGHAT and FQNNGV.

This clonotype was recorded many times. The V call is TRBV5-4, the J call TRBJ2-3; D is uncertain. V lost 4 bases to trimming and J lost 6 bases, with 9 bases between them. The length of the CDR3 is 12 residues. CDR1 SGHNT and CDR2 YYREEE come from the germline V gene (reference sequence). CDR3 nucleotide sequence: TGTGCCAGCAGCCCCGACTGGGATACGCAGTATTTT. As protein: CASSPDWDTQYF.

In regard to this clonotype: A much larger clone lies one base from this, so it may be a read error. V gene TRBV7-9 combines with J gene TRBJ1-4, with TRBD1 as a possible D gene (6 bases). This CDR3 is built from 14 residues. In germline, CDR1 is SEHNR, CDR2 FQNEAQ (reference sequence). The DNA of the CDR3 is TGTGCCAGCAGCTTTCAGGGGCGTAATGGAAAACTGTTTTTT. This encodes CASSFQGRNGKLFF.

Points on this clonotype: The conserved phenylalanine or tryptophan normally closing the CDR3 is absent here, so this likely arose from a read error. The V call is TRBV12-3 or TRBV12-4, the J call TRBJ1-1; possible D gene TRBD1, 5 bases. The CDR3 is made up of 12 amino acids. CDR3 nucleotides: TGTGACAGCAGTCCGGATCAGGGAGAAGCTTTCTCT. Protein sequence: CDSSPDQGEAFS.

Worth noting for this clonotype: An end of the junction differs from the germline gene, which may be a read error. CDR3 protein: CSVQGHRLLATDAQYF. The DNA for the CDR3 is TGCAGCGTTCAGGGCCACAGACTACTAGCGACAGATGCGCAGTATTTT. The chain has TRBV29-1 and TRBJ2-3; 7 bases are a match to TRBD2. The CDR3 consists of 16 residues. CDR1 is SQVTM, CDR2 ANQGSEA, per germline.

This clonotype showed up just a few times. The V gene is TRBV20-1, the J gene TRBJ2-7; TRBD2 agrees at 11 bases. The CDR3 consists of 16 residues. Looked up from germline, CDR1 is DFQATT and CDR2 is SNEGSKA (reference sequence). With V trimmed by 0 bases and J by 5 bases, 9 bases remained unmatched. CDR3 nucleotide sequence: TGCAGTGCTAGAGATCTGACTAGCGGGGACTTTAACGAGCAGTACTTC. Amino acid sequence: CSARDLTSGDFNEQYF.

This clonotype was picked up many times. The rearrangement links TRBV2 to TRBJ2-1; either TRBD1 or TRBD2 may supply D (5 bases each). V lost 0 bases and J 10 bases, leaving 7 bases between the germline ends. The CDR3 sequence is 12 residues long. Looked up from germline, CDR1 is SNHLY and CDR2 is FYNNEI. CDR3 DNA sequence: TGTGCCAGCAGTGAAGCGGGACCCGAGCAGTTCTTC. The encoded protein is CASSEAGPEQFF.

This clonotype was seen once. A read error may account for a junction end that differs from germline. The chain combines TRBV11-2 with TRBJ1-5, with D perhaps matching TRBD1 (5 bases). Germline V gives CDR1 SGHAT, CDR2 FQNNGV. The CDR3 is 13 residues long. The CDR3 region has the DNA TGTGCCAGTAGCTTAGGGGTTGATCAGCCCCAGCATTTT. This codes for CASSLGVDQPQHF.

This clonotype is labeled medium-sized. The chain combines TRBV11-2 with TRBJ2-5, with 8 bases lining up with TRBD1. The CDR3 sequence is 14 residues long. Trimming cost V 4 bases and J 2 bases; bases outside gene matches: 3. Germline values: CDR1 SGHAT, CDR2 FQNNGV. Written as DNA, the CDR3 is TGTGCCAGCAGCTCCCGGACAGGGCAAGAGACCCAGTACTTC. Its protein is CASSSRTGQETQYF.

As to this clonotype: This CDR3 is missing its conserved last phenylalanine or tryptophan, likely due to a read error. V gene TRBV11-3 combines with J gene TRBJ2-1, with 11 bases lining up with TRBD2. After removal of 7 bases from V and 5 bases from J, the junction contained 10 bases not matched to a gene. The CDR3 consists of 16 residues. The V gene's germline CDR1 is SGHNT and CDR2 YENEEA. CDR3: CASNNPGLAANNEQFL. Written as DNA, the CDR3 is TGTGCCAGCAACAATCCGGGACTAGCGGCCAACAATGAGCAGTTCTTA.

As concerns this clonotype: A read error may account for a junction end that differs from germline. J is TRBJ2-5 and V is TRBV6-6; 8 bases match TRBD1. This CDR3 is built from 14 residues. CDR1 and CDR2 (germline): MNHNY, SVGAGI (reference sequence). CDR3: CASRAGGARETQYF. The CDR3 DNA follows: TGTGCCAGCAGAGCAGGGGGCGCCAGGGAGACTCAGTACTTC.

The V and J genes are TRBV6-5 and TRBJ2-2, with D perhaps TRBD1 (6 bases). This CDR3 comprises 15 residues. CDR1 is MNHEY and CDR2 is SVGAGI in the germline V gene. V gave up 9 bases and J gave up 7 bases, with 21 bases separating them. The CDR3: CASSYHRAYCGELFF. In DNA form, the CDR3 reads TGTGCCAGTAGCTATCACAGGGCGTATTGCGGGGAGCTGTTTTTT.

This chain connects TRBV6-2 or TRBV6-3 to TRBJ1-5, with D tentatively TRBD1 (5 bases). Trimming removed 8 bases from V and 3 bases from J, with 14 bases in between. The CDR3 extends over 14 amino acids. Looked up from germline, CDR1 is MNHEY and CDR2 is SVGEGT. CDR3 sequence: CASETEGANQPQHF. The CDR3 nucleotides read TGTGCCAGCGAGACAGAGGGCGCCAATCAGCCCCAGCATTTT.

The chain is built from TRBV6-1 and TRBJ1-1; D gene unclear. The CDR3 runs 15 residues. Germline assignment: CDR1 MNHNS and CDR2 SASEGT. CDR3: CVRSPYRRMNTEAFF. DNA for the CDR3: TGTGTCAGAAGTCCGTACCGACGGATGAACACTGAAGCTTTCTTT.

Points on this clonotype: The CDR3 does not close with the conserved phenylalanine or tryptophan, likely indicating a read error. It is unclear where the CDR3 begins or ends on the DNA, so no DNA is shown, and the CDR3 is as TCRdb lists it. This chain uses TRBV5-8 with TRBJ2-1; the D call TRBD2 from the table was never checked on the DNA. Germline V gene data show CDR1 as SGHTS and CDR2 as YDEGEE. The CDR3 has 15 amino acids, counting both end residues. CDR3: CASLRAPSSYNEQFI.

On this clonotype: This may arise from a read error, as a much more abundant clone is one base away. V and J are TRBV19 and TRBJ1-5, with D perhaps matching TRBD1 (6 bases). Germline V gene sequence: CDR1 LNHDA, CDR2 SQIVND (reference sequence). The CDR3 loop spans 15 amino acids. The CDR3 region is CAGRGSLDPNQPQHF. CDR3 DNA: TGTGCCGGTAGGGGGAGCCTCGACCCCAATCAGCCCCAGCATTTT.

Regarding this clonotype: A much larger clone lies a single base off, so this may be a read error. The chain joins TRBV11-3 to TRBJ2-5, with a tentative D call TRBD2 (6 bases). Germline values: CDR1 SGHNT, CDR2 YENEEA. The CDR3 consists of 14 residues. The CDR3: CVSGLGGGGKTQYF. CDR3 DNA: TGTGTCAGCGGCTTGGGTGGAGGAGGGAAGACCCAGTACTTC.

This chain connects TRBV9 to TRBJ2-5; either TRBD1 or TRBD2 may fit D (6 bases each). Trimming took off 3 bases at V and 0 bases at J, with 21 bases between the two ends. The CDR3 runs to 18 residues. Germline CDR1 reads SGDLS; CDR2 reads YYNGEE. CDR3 bases: TGTGCCAGCAGCGGGACGGGGGCGCCTGAAGCCGACCAAGAGACCCAGTACTTC. Translated: CASSGTGAPEADQETQYF.

To note about this clonotype: No conserved phenylalanine or tryptophan ends this CDR3, so it is likely a read error. The chain has TRBV28 and TRBJ1-2; 9 positions match TRBD1. Germline V lookup: CDR1 MDHEN, CDR2 SYDVKM. Trimming at V came to 6 bases and at J to 3 bases, leaving 5 bases not matched to a gene. The CDR3 has 14 amino acids. CDR3 in DNA: TGTGCCAGCAGGCGGGACAGGGAGTACTATGGCTACACCCTC. Its protein product is CASRRDREYYGYTL.

J is TRBJ2-7 and V is TRBV20-1, with TRBD2 identical over 9 bases. Trimming took 5 bases from V and 3 from J; bases not matched to a gene: 8. The CDR3 length is 14 residues. Germline V lookup: CDR1 DFQATT, CDR2 SNEGSKA (reference sequence). The CDR3 region is CSAGLLAGFYEQYF. CDR3 DNA sequence: TGCAGTGCTGGCCTCCTAGCGGGATTCTACGAGCAGTACTTC.

The CDR3 coding sequence is TGTGCCAGCAGACCTCGGACTAGGGGGGGGGAAGAGACCCAGTACTTC. Residues: CASRPRTRGGEETQYF. The rearrangement links TRBV28 to TRBJ2-5; D is possibly TRBD2 (7 bases). With 6 bases removed from V and 3 bases from J, the gap between germline ends came to 20 bases. This CDR3 contains 16 residues. CDR1 is MDHEN and CDR2 is SYDVKM in the germline V gene.